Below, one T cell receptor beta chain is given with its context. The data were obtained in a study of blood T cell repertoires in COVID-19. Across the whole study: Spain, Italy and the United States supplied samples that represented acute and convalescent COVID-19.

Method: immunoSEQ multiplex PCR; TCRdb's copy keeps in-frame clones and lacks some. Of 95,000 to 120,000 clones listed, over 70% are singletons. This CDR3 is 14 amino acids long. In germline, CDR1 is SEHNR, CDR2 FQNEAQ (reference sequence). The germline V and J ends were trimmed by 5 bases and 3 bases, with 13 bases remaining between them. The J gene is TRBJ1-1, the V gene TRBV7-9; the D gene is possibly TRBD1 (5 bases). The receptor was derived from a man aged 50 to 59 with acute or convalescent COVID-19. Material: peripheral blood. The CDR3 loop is CASSIGGTDTEAFF. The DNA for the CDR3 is TGTGCCAGCAGCATCGGGGGTACGGACACTGAAGCTTTCTTT.